The 12 T cell receptor beta chains reported below all come from one sample, sequenced in a study of Ad26.COV2.S vaccination and SARS-CoV-2 variants. The table came from immunoSEQ multiplex PCR; TCRdb's copy has only in-frame clones and leaves some out. The table includes 450,000 to 550,000 clones, about nine tenths detected once. Treatment meaning: about 20 received Ad26.COV2.S at low or high dose, single or two shots; several received placebo; per-sample allocation not given. Day 63 following the first vaccine or placebo injection was when the samples were taken. The source material was peripheral blood, sampled in a trial of Ad26.COV2.S vaccine versus placebo. The receptor set was obtained from a person between 18 and 60 years old who received the Ad26.COV2.S COVID-19 vaccine or a placebo.

This chain uses TRBV6-4 with TRBJ1-2; unclear D gene. The CDR3 extends over 16 amino acids. The germline gives CDR1 MRHNA, CDR2 SNTAGT. V was shortened by 4 bases and J by 4 bases, with 19 bases between the two germline ends. Here the CDR3 DNA reads TGTGCCAGCAGTGGCCCTCTGCTAGGAGGCTCCTATGGCTACACCTTC. Amino acid sequence: CASSGPLLGGSYGYTF.

CDR3 protein: CASSQGNTIYF. In DNA, the CDR3 is TGTGCCAGCAGCCAGGGAAACACCATATATTTT. The gene calls are TRBV7-9 and TRBJ1-3, with unresolved D. Germline V gene lookup returns CDR1 SEHNR and CDR2 FQNEAQ (reference sequence). The CDR3 sequence is 11 residues long. V lost 5 bases and J lost 4, with 3 bases in between. The full variable domain, with the rest looked up from reference TRBV7-9 and TRBJ1-3, is DTGVSQNPRHKITKRGQNVTFRCDPISEHNRLYWYRQTLGQGPEFLTYFQNEAQLEKSRLLSDRFSAERPKGSFSTLEIQRTEQGDSAMYLCASSQGNTIYFGEGSWLTVV.

The chain has TRBV5-4 and TRBJ2-1; D is possibly TRBD2 (7 bases). V dropped 3 bases and J dropped 6 bases, with 31 bases sitting between them. Looked up from germline, CDR1 is SGHNT and CDR2 is YYREEE (reference sequence). The CDR3 has 20 residues. CDR3 DNA sequence: TGTGCCAGCAGCTCGTTATACCGGCTAGCGGATACAAGGGGGACCAATGAGCAGTTCTTC. It encodes CASSSLYRLADTRGTNEQFF.

This CDR3 reads CASSFGVTYEQYF. The CDR3, as DNA: TGTGCCAGCAGTTTCGGGGTTACCTACGAGCAGTACTTC. The chain links TRBV12-3 or TRBV12-4 to TRBJ2-7; D is perhaps TRBD2 (5 bases). Trimming took 3 bases from V and 2 from J, leaving 8 bases between them. This CDR3 has 13 residues.

The table lists this clone with a few counts. Within the sample, other DNA sequences also encode this same CDR3. This rearrangement joins TRBV3-1 (or the pseudogene TRBV3-2) to TRBJ1-3, with D unclear. V lost 3 bases, J lost 4 bases, and 4 bases lay in between. CDR1 and CDR2 from the germline V gene are LGHDT and YNNKEL (reference sequence). The CDR3 is 12 residues long. The CDR3 loop reads CASSQAGNTIYF. CDR3 DNA sequence: TGTGCCAGCAGCCAGGCGGGAAACACCATATATTTT.

V is TRBV10-3 and J is TRBJ2-1; the D gene is possibly TRBD1 (5 bases). Trimming took 8 bases from V and 4 from J, leaving 12 bases between them. Germline CDR1 and CDR2: ENHRY and SYGVKD. The CDR3 runs 13 residues. CDR3 coding DNA: TGTGCCATCCATGCAGGGCAGTACAATGAGCAGTTCTTC. Translating gives CAIHAGQYNEQFF.

This clone has only one observation. The J gene is TRBJ1-1, the V gene TRBV15, with D maybe TRBD1 (5 bases). CDR1 LNHNV and CDR2 YYDKDF come from the germline V gene (reference sequence). V lost 0 bases, J lost 1 base, and 9 bases lay in between. The CDR3 is 15 residues long. CDR3 coding DNA: TGTGCCACCAGCAGAGAGGGGACGAGGAACACTGAAGCTTTCTTT. Residues: CATSREGTRNTEAFF.

This chain connects TRBV7-8 to TRBJ1-1, with a possible D match to TRBD1 (5 bases). Trimming removed 1 base from V and 0 bases from J, with 9 bases in between. Germline assignment: CDR1 SGHVS and CDR2 FQNEAQ. The CDR3 loop spans 15 amino acids. CDR3: CASSLDRRLNTEAFF. The CDR3 DNA reads TGTGCCAGCAGCTTAGACAGGCGTCTGAACACTGAAGCTTTCTTT.

The V and J genes are TRBV6-5 and TRBJ1-6; no definite D call. Trimming pared 7 bases from V and 6 bases from J, leaving 13 bases between. This CDR3 comprises 14 residues. The germline V gene has CDR1 MNHEY and CDR2 SVGAGI. CDR3 protein: CASKVTLPNSPLHF. CDR3 nucleotide sequence: TGTGCCAGCAAGGTGACACTTCCTAATTCACCCCTCCACTTT.

V usage is TRBV18 and J usage is TRBJ2-5; no firm D call. CDR3 length equals 14 residues. Germline V lookup: CDR1 KGHSH, CDR2 LQKENI. V was clipped by 3 bases and J by 5 bases, with 13 bases between them. Here the CDR3 reads CASSPNYSRETQYF. CDR3 sequence (DNA): TGTGCCAGCTCACCTAACTATAGCAGGGAGACCCAGTACTTC.

The CDR3 sequence: CASSQGGTSGWKGSYNEQFF. The CDR3 DNA reads as TGCGCCAGCAGCCAAGGGGGGACTAGCGGCTGGAAGGGCTCCTACAATGAGCAGTTCTTC. This chain joins TRBV4-1 and TRBJ2-1, with 11 bases that match TRBD2. V lost 1 base to trimming and J lost 0 bases; unmatched junction nucleotides: 11. The germline V gene encodes CDR1 MGHRA and CDR2 YSYEKL. The CDR3 runs 20 residues.

The rearrangement joins TRBV25-1 to TRBJ1-1; D is undetermined. Looked up from germline, CDR1 is MGHDK and CDR2 is SYGVNS. The V end lost 8 bases, the J end lost 0 bases, and 7 bases lay between the germline ends. This CDR3 spans 12 amino acids. As DNA, the CDR3 is TGTGCCAGCGTGGGGATGAACACTGAAGCTTTCTTT. This encodes CASVGMNTEAFF.